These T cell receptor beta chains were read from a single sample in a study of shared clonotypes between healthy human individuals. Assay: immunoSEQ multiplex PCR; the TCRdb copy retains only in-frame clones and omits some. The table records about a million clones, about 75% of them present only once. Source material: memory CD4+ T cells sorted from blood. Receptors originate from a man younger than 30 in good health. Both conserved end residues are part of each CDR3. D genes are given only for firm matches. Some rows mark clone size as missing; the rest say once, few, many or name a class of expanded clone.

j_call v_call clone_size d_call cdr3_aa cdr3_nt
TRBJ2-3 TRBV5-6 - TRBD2 CASSLEIAGGPDTQYF TGTGCCAGCAGCTTGGAAATAGCGGGGGGCCCAGATACGCAGTATTTT
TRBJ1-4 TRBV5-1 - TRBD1 CASSAGQPTSNEKLFF TGCGCCAGCAGCGCGGGACAGCCGACTAGCAATGAAAAACTGTTTTTT
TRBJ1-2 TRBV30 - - CAWSAQLGGYTF TGTGCCTGGAGCGCCCAGCTCGGAGGCTACACCTTC
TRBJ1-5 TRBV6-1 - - CASLSTVNQPQHF TGTGCCAGCCTGTCGACAGTTAATCAGCCCCAGCATTTT
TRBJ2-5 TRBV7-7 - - CASSYGPQETQYF TGTGCTAGCAGCTATGGACCGCAAGAGACCCAGTACTTC
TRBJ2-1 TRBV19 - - CASSTQDSEPYNEQFF TGTGCCAGTAGTACACAGGACTCGGAACCGTACAATGAGCAGTTCTTC
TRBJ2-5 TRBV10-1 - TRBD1 CASSEGQGGRETQYF TGCGCCAGCAGTGAGGGACAGGGCGGGCGAGAGACCCAGTACTTC
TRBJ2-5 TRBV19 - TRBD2 CASSISGTSGQETQYF TGTGCCAGTAGTATATCCGGGACTAGCGGCCAAGAGACCCAGTACTTC
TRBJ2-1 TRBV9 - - CASSVVSGEWYNEQFF TGTGCCAGCAGCGTAGTGTCGGGGGAGTGGTACAATGAGCAGTTCTTC
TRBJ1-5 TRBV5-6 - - CASSPRGPQHF TGTGCCAGCAGCCCCCGAGGGCCCCAGCATTTT
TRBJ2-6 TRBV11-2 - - CASSPPGHSASGANVLTF TGTGCCAGCAGCCCGCCGGGACACTCTGCGAGTGGGGCCAACGTCCTGACTTTC
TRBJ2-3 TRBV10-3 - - CAIRAGPTTTDTQYF TGTGCCATCAGAGCGGGCCCCACCACCACAGATACGCAGTATTTT
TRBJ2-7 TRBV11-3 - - CASSLAGHPYEQYF TGTGCCAGCAGCTTAGCGGGCCATCCCTACGAGCAGTACTTC
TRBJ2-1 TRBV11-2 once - CASSHTGNEQFF TGTGCCAGCAGCCATACAGGGAATGAGCAGTTCTTC
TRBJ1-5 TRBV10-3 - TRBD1 CATQTGTGNQPQHF TGTGCCACCCAGACAGGGACTGGCAATCAGCCCCAGCATTTT
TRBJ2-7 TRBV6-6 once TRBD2 CASSYPQQGGSYEQYF TGTGCCAGCAGTTACCCTCAGCAGGGAGGGTCCTACGAGCAGTACTTC
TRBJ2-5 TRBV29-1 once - CSVAWTETQYF TGCAGCGTTGCCTGGACGGAGACCCAGTACTTC
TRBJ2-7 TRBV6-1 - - CASSDPARYEQYF TGTGCCAGCAGCGACCCCGCTAGATACGAGCAGTACTTC
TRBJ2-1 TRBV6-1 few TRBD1 CASWGTDSYNEQFF TGTGCCAGCTGGGGGACAGATTCCTACAATGAGCAGTTCTTC
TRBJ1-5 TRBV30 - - CAWSAPGSQTNQPQHF TGTGCCTGGAGTGCGCCGGGATCGCAGACAAATCAGCCCCAGCATTTT
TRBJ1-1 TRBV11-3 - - CASSGGTEAFF TGTGCCAGCTCGGGTGGCACTGAAGCTTTCTTT
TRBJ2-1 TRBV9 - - CASSVDSGDNEQFF TGTGCCAGCAGCGTCGATAGCGGAGACAATGAGCAGTTCTTC
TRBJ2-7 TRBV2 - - CASTGGTMGYEQYF TGTGCCAGCACCGGCGGGACGATGGGCTACGAGCAGTACTTC
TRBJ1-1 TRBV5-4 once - CASSWGAGLGAFF TGTGCCAGCAGCTGGGGGGCAGGGCTGGGAGCTTTCTTT
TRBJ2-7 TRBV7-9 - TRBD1 CASRGEGTGPTYEQYF TGTGCCAGCAGGGGAGAAGGGACAGGTCCGACCTACGAGCAGTACTTC
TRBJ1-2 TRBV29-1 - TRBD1 CSAQQGGNYGYTF TGCAGCGCCCAACAGGGGGGTAACTATGGCTACACCTTC
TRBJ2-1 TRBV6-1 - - CASEPGLYYNEQFF TGTGCCAGTGAACCGGGTCTCTACTACAATGAGCAGTTCTTC
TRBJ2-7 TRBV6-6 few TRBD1 CASSGDSWSYEQYF TGTGCCAGCAGTGGGGACAGTTGGTCGTACGAGCAGTACTTC
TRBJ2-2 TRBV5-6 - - CASSLDNWAGELFF TGTGCCAGCAGCCTCGATAATTGGGCCGGGGAGCTGTTTTTT
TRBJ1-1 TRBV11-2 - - CASSLSGNTEAFF TGTGCCAGCAGCTTGTCGGGAAACACTGAAGCTTTCTTT
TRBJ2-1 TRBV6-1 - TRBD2 CASSAGLAGYNEQFF TGTGCCAGCAGTGCAGGACTAGCGGGGTACAATGAGCAGTTCTTC
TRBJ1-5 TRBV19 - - CASSFGRGNQPQHF TGTGCCAGTAGTTTTGGTCGTGGCAATCAGCCCCAGCATTTT
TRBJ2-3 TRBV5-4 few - CASSLVSDTQYF TGTGCCAGCAGCTTGGTGTCAGATACGCAGTATTTT
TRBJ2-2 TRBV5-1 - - CASSLRSLAANTGELFF TGCGCCAGCAGCCTCCGATCCTTAGCCGCGAACACCGGGGAGCTGTTTTTT
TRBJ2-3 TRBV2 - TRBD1 CASSIRTGGVDTQYF TGTGCCAGCAGTATCCGGACAGGGGGGGTAGATACGCAGTATTTT
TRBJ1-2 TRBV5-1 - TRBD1 CASSGQGAGGYTF TGCGCCAGCAGCGGACAGGGGGCAGGTGGCTACACCTTC
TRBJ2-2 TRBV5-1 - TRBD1 CASKISGQGNTGELFF TGCGCCAGCAAAATATCGGGACAGGGGAACACCGGGGAGCTGTTTTTT
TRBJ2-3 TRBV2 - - CASRRTGTDTQYF TGTGCCAGCCGGCGGACGGGCACAGATACGCAGTATTTT
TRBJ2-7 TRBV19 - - CASSISANYEQYF TGTGCCAGTAGTATTTCAGCGAACTACGAGCAGTACTTC
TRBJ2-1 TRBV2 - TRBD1 CASLPLEGGGSYNEQFF TGTGCCAGCCTTCCTCTGGAAGGGGGCGGCTCCTACAATGAGCAGTTCTTC
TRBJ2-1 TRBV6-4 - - CASTIRDYNEQFF TGTGCCAGCACCATCCGGGATTACAATGAGCAGTTCTTC
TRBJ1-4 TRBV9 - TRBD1 CASSARQGELGPNEKLFF TGTGCCAGCAGCGCCCGACAGGGAGAGCTCGGGCCTAATGAAAAACTGTTTTTT
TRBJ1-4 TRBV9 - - CASSVGVGQKGEKLFF TGTGCCAGCAGCGTAGGCGTTGGACAAAAGGGGGAAAAACTGTTTTTT
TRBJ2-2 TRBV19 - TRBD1 CASSAGQGPGELFF TGTGCCAGTAGTGCCGGACAGGGTCCCGGGGAGCTGTTTTTT
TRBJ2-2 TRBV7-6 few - CASSPRGLLRSSVELFF TGTGCCAGCAGCCCGAGGGGACTCCTCCGGTCAAGCGTCGAGCTGTTTTTT
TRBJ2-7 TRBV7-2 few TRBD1 CASSPTGAWTYEQYF TGTGCCAGCAGCCCCACAGGGGCCTGGACCTACGAGCAGTACTTC
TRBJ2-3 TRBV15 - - CATSRGDSSTDTQYF TGTGCCACCAGCAGAGGTGACTCCTCCACAGATACGCAGTATTTT
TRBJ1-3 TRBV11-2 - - CASSQGPSLSGNTIYF TGTGCCAGCAGCCAAGGACCGTCTCTATCTGGAAACACCATATATTTT
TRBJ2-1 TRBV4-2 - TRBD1 CASSQEVGQGMSSYNEQFF TGTGCCAGCAGCCAAGAAGTAGGACAGGGTATGAGCTCCTACAATGAGCAGTTCTTC
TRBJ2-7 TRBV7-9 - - CASSFLVSGNSYEQYF TGTGCCAGCAGCTTCCTCGTCTCAGGTAACTCCTACGAGCAGTACTTC
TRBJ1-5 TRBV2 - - CASSDFLNQPQHF TGTGCCAGCAGTGACTTTCTCAATCAGCCCCAGCATTTT